This entry lists 20 T cell receptor beta chains sequenced from one sample in a study of Ad26.COV2.S vaccination and SARS-CoV-2 variants. Here immunoSEQ multiplex PCR was the method, and the copy in TCRdb shows in-frame clones only, minus some. The sample includes approximately 450,000 clones, 75% to 95% of them seen just once. Treatment defined: some 20 received Ad26.COV2.S at low or high dose, single or two shots; about 5 received placebo; per-sample allocation not given. Sampling happened 63 days after the first vaccine or placebo injection. The sample consisted of peripheral blood, taken in a trial of Ad26.COV2.S vaccine versus placebo. These receptors were collected from a person aged 18-60 years who received the Ad26.COV2.S COVID-19 vaccine or a placebo.

The V gene is TRBV3-1 (or the pseudogene TRBV3-2), the J gene TRBJ1-1; D remains ambiguous. V lost 3 bases and J 6 bases, leaving 11 bases between the germline ends. The germline CDR1 and CDR2 sequences are LGHDT and YNNKEL (reference sequence). This CDR3 spans 13 amino acids. CDR3 nucleotide sequence: TGTGCCAGCAGCCAGGCTTCCTTGTCTGAAGCTTTCTTT. Its translation is CASSQASLSEAFF.

As DNA, the CDR3 is TGTGCCAGTAGTAGCAGGGGGCTCGCGTATAGCAATCAGCCCCAGCATTTT. This encodes CASSSRGLAYSNQPQHF. The chain couples TRBV19 to TRBJ1-5, with 8 bases identical to TRBD1. The V gene end was trimmed by 4 bases and the J gene end by 0 bases; junction bases not matched to a gene: 8. Looked up from germline, CDR1 is LNHDA and CDR2 is SQIVND (reference sequence). This CDR3 is 17 amino acids long. The variable domain in full, with the rest retrieved from reference TRBV19 and TRBJ1-5, is DGGITQSPKYLFRKEGQNVTLSCEQNLNHDAMYWYRQDPGQGLRLIYYSQIVNDFQKGDIAEGYSVSREKKESFPLTVTSAQKNPTAFYLCASSSRGLAYSNQPQHFGDGTRLSIL.

The V gene is TRBV6-5, the J gene TRBJ2-5, with D perhaps given as TRBD1 or TRBD2 (6 bases each). Germline lookup yields CDR1 MNHEY and CDR2 SVGAGI. Deletions cut 8 bases from V and 5 bases from J, with 15 bases between. This CDR3 comprises 13 residues. CDR3 sequence: CASLGGAGETQYF. The DNA of the CDR3 is TGTGCCAGCTTGGGGGGCGCGGGGGAGACCCAGTACTTC.

The J gene is TRBJ2-7, the V gene TRBV2; D may be TRBD1 or TRBD2 (5 bases each). V lost 11 bases to trimming and J lost 6 bases, with 23 bases between them. CDR3 length: 14 amino acids. Germline CDR1 is SNHLY and CDR2 is FYNNEI. The CDR3 nucleotides are TGTGCCCTAGTGGCCGCATGGGGGACGGGCGAGCAGTACTTC. Protein product: CALVAAWGTGEQYF.

The rearrangement joins TRBV7-2 to TRBJ2-5; 7 nucleotides align to TRBD1. The CDR3 covers 13 residues. With V trimmed by 3 bases and J by 5 bases, 3 bases remained unmatched. Germline CDR1 is SGHTA and CDR2 is FQGNSA. CDR3 residues: CASSFQGEETQYF. The CDR3 nucleotides read TGTGCCAGCAGCTTCCAGGGGGAGGAGACCCAGTACTTC.

This clone was seen only a few times. The gene calls are TRBV27 and TRBJ2-7, with TRBD1 matching over 7 bases. CDR1 and CDR2 (germline): MNHEY, SMNVEV (reference sequence). The junction had 2 bases not matched to a gene; V was cut back by 3 bases and J by 0 bases. This CDR3 is built from 14 residues. The DNA of the CDR3 is TGTGCCAGCAGTTTCGGGGACAGCTCCTACGAGCAGTACTTC. This encodes CASSFGDSSYEQYF.

J is TRBJ1-1 and V is TRBV5-1, with 7 bases lining up with TRBD1. Unmatched junction bases numbered 13, after V lost 0 bases and J lost 5 bases. Germline V lookup: CDR1 SGHRS, CDR2 YFSETQ. This CDR3 has 17 residues. The CDR3 DNA reads TGCGCCAGCAGCTTGGCCTTGCCAGGGGGACTTAAGACTGAAGCTTTCTTT. It is translated as CASSLALPGGLKTEAFF.

The rearrangement joins TRBV30 to TRBJ1-6; 10 bases align to TRBD1. Trimming removed 4 bases from V and 9 bases from J; junction bases left unmatched: 6. CDR1 and CDR2 (germline): GTSNPN, SVGIG (reference sequence). The CDR3 covers 14 residues. The CDR3 protein is CAWTMGQGRSPLHF. The CDR3 DNA reads TGTGCCTGGACCATGGGACAGGGGCGTTCACCCCTCCACTTT.

The genes are TRBV4-3 and TRBJ1-3, with 11 bases fitting TRBD1. J was trimmed by 0 bases and V by 4 bases; bases with no gene match: 2. The CDR3 extends over 16 amino acids. Germline CDR1 and CDR2: LGHNA and YSLEER. The CDR3 DNA sequence: TGCGCCAGCAGCCCCGGGACAGGGGGCTCTGGAAACACCATATATTTT. Translation gives CASSPGTGGSGNTIYF.

This chain connects TRBV7-9 to TRBJ2-1; the D call may be TRBD1 or TRBD2 (5 bases each). This CDR3 contains 14 residues. Germline CDR1 and CDR2: SEHNR and FQNEAQ (reference sequence). V was trimmed by 7 bases and J by 6 bases, leaving 16 bases between them. The CDR3 DNA reads as TGTGCCAGCAAGTCCGGGACCACACGCAATGAGCAGTTCTTC. This encodes CASKSGTTRNEQFF.

V gene TRBV2 combines with J gene TRBJ2-7; 10 nucleotides align to TRBD2. The CDR3 is 19 amino acids. The junction had 16 bases not matched to a gene; V was cut back by 5 bases and J by 0 bases. Germline loops: CDR1 SNHLY, CDR2 FYNNEI. The CDR3 spells CASSQRLAGLPIPSYEQYF. The DNA of the CDR3 is TGTGCCAGCAGTCAGCGACTAGCGGGTCTACCTATTCCCTCCTACGAGCAGTACTTC.

The V call is TRBV4-1, the J call TRBJ1-5; no reliable D call. Trimming took 0 bases from V and 4 from J, leaving 10 bases between them. Germline CDR1 and CDR2: MGHRA and YSYEKL. CDR3 length: 15 residues. The CDR3: CASSQERGGNQPQHF. The CDR3 bases are TGCGCCAGCAGCCAAGAGCGGGGTGGAAATCAGCCCCAGCATTTT.

The chain links TRBV6-6 to TRBJ2-5, with TRBD2 matching 7 bases. Germline CDR1 MNHNY, CDR2 SVGAGI (reference sequence). The length of the CDR3 is 15 residues. Germline trimming cut 0 bases from V and 2 bases from J; bases unmatched to any gene: 3. CDR3 coding DNA: TGTGCCAGCAGTTACTCGATACTAGCGCAAGAGACCCAGTACTTC. It codes for CASSYSILAQETQYF.

The J gene is TRBJ2-7, the V gene TRBV7-2; D unresolved. V was trimmed by 0 bases and J by 3 bases, leaving 9 bases between them. The CDR3 contains 14 residues. In germline, CDR1 is SGHTA, CDR2 FQGNSA. DNA for the CDR3: TGTGCCAGCAGCTTAGCCGCTGGGCTCTACGAGCAGTACTTC. It codes for CASSLAAGLYEQYF.

This chain joins TRBV27 and TRBJ1-2, with D possibly being TRBD1 (5 bases). V was clipped by 3 bases and J by 3 bases, with 11 bases between them. This CDR3 contains 14 residues. Germline CDR1 MNHEY, CDR2 SMNVEV (reference sequence). CDR3 nucleotide sequence: TGTGCCAGCAGTTTGCAGGGAGGGCACTATGGCTACACCTTC. It specifies CASSLQGGHYGYTF.

The chain recombines TRBV28 with TRBJ1-5; 7 bases align to TRBD1. The germline V gene encodes CDR1 MDHEN and CDR2 SYDVKM. The CDR3 sequence is 17 residues long. V trimming: 4 bases; J trimming: 3 bases; junction bases outside the gene matches: 12. The CDR3 protein is CASSSSAIDRDNQPQHF. CDR3 nucleotides: TGTGCCAGCAGTTCTTCCGCTATTGACAGGGACAATCAGCCCCAGCATTTT.

The rearrangement links TRBV30 to TRBJ1-6; D is unclear. Trimming took off 3 bases at V and 0 bases at J, with 12 bases between the two ends. Per germline, CDR1 GTSNPN and CDR2 SVGIG (reference sequence). This CDR3 comprises 16 residues. The CDR3 sequence is CAWRPVPSSYNSPLHF. The CDR3 nucleotides read TGTGCCTGGAGACCCGTCCCGAGCTCCTATAATTCACCCCTCCACTTT.

CDR3 nucleotide sequence: TGTGCCAGCAGCCGGGACAGGGACCACGAGCAGTACTTC. It specifies CASSRDRDHEQYF. The chain recombines TRBV6-2 or TRBV6-3 with TRBJ2-7, with TRBD1 matching over 9 bases. CDR3 length: 13 amino acids. Trimming cost V 6 bases and J 5 bases; bases outside gene matches: 5. Germline V gives CDR1 MNHEY, CDR2 SVGEGT.

This clone was seen only once. The rearrangement uses TRBV19 and TRBJ1-1, with 11 bases identical to TRBD1. Germline CDR1 LNHDA, CDR2 SQIVND (reference sequence). The CDR3 is 17 amino acids. With V trimmed by 4 bases and J by 0 bases, 7 bases remained unmatched. Written as DNA, the CDR3 is TGTGCCAGTAGTAGGAGGACAGGGGGCGTTATGAACACTGAAGCTTTCTTT. Translated, it gives CASSRRTGGVMNTEAFF.

The CDR3 region is CASSYSPKNTGELFF. CDR3 in DNA: TGTGCCAGCAGTTACTCGCCGAAGAACACCGGGGAGCTGTTTTTT. The chain employs TRBV6-5 and TRBJ2-2; D is unresolved. This CDR3 spans 15 amino acids. Trimming removed 0 bases at V and 1 base at J, with 6 bases between. Per the germline V gene, CDR1 is MNHEY and CDR2 is SVGAGI.